Included here is one TCR beta chain sequence, with context. Its antigen is undetermined. Germline V CDR1 and CDR2: LGHDT, YNNKEL (reference sequence). Trimming removed 4 bases from V and 3 bases from J; junction bases left unmatched: 7. The CDR3 has 16 amino acids. The record originates from a study of T cell repertoires in cytomegalovirus infection. Study details: Evidence of both CMV infection and a matching HLA type came from public TCR beta signatures.

TCRdb called the reads again in MiXCR, with one record for every CDR3 protein. The table has 86,000 or so distinct CDR3 sequences, about 24% seen once. Broader study findings: Ex vivo, HLA-C-restricted CMV-specific TCR beta clonotypes prevailed over the rest of the response.

Sample: CD8+ T cells from cultured PBMCs, taken from culture after CMV antigen stimulation. The clonotype was recovered from a human donor in good health (CMV status not recorded). Some clones in this sample may be carry-over from other donors' samples. The genes are TRBV3-1 and TRBJ2-4; TRBD2 agrees at 9 bases. The CDR3: CASSPVAGGVKNIQYF. CDR3 coding DNA: TGTGCCAGCAGCCCTGTGGCGGGGGGGGTCAAAAACATTCAGTACTTC.